The 32 T cell receptor beta chains given below trace back to one sample, sequenced in a study of technical replicates of blood from a few donors. Sequencing was performed with immunoSEQ multiplex PCR; in TCRdb, only in-frame clones are kept and a portion is missing. The sample includes about 83,000 clones, roughly 90% of them seen just once. The material sequenced was T cells isolated from PBMCs. These receptors all stem from a human donor in good health.

In its sample, this clone was seen once. The genes are TRBV28 and TRBJ2-1; D unresolved. The CDR3 runs 16 residues. The germline V gene encodes CDR1 MDHEN and CDR2 SYDVKM. Trimming left V 2 bases short and J 4 bases short, with 15 bases between. The chain's CDR3 is CASSLRAARPYNEQFF. For the CDR3, the DNA is TGTGCCAGCAGTTTACGCGCGGCGAGACCATACAATGAGCAGTTCTTC.

V and J are TRBV5-6 and TRBJ2-7, with 7 bases aligning to TRBD1. Germline assignment: CDR1 SGHDT and CDR2 YYEEEE. J lost 5 bases, V lost 1 base, and 9 bases had no gene match. The CDR3 sequence is 15 residues long. CDR3 in amino acids: CASSLRQGVFHEQYF. Here the CDR3 DNA reads TGTGCCAGCAGCTTGAGGCAGGGGGTTTTCCACGAGCAGTACTTC. Looking up the rest from reference TRBV5-6 and TRBJ2-7 gives the full variable domain: DAGVTQSPTHLIKTRGQQVTLRCSPKSGHDTVSWYQQALGQGPQFIFQYYEEEERQRGNFPDRFSGHQFPNYSSELNVNALLLGDSALYLCASSLRQGVFHEQYFGPGTRLTVT.

The chain is built from TRBV7-2 and TRBJ1-2; TRBD1 aligns across 8 bases. This CDR3 has 17 residues. Germline trimming cut 3 bases from V and 4 bases from J; bases unmatched to any gene: 13. The germline V gene has CDR1 SGHTA and CDR2 FQGNSA. CDR3 sequence (DNA): TGTGCCAGCAGCTTCCTAGGACAGGGTCTGGATATCTATGGCTACACCTTC. Its protein product is CASSFLGQGLDIYGYTF.

The V gene is TRBV7-9, the J gene TRBJ2-5; TRBD2 matches at 8 bases. V shed 5 bases and J 7 bases; nucleotides not matched to a gene: 21. CDR3 length equals 18 residues. Per the germline V gene, CDR1 is SEHNR and CDR2 is FQNEAQ (reference sequence). For the CDR3, the DNA is TGTGCCAGCAGCCGAGCAGATGGGAGCGGGAGTGGTCAGGTGACCCAGTACTTC. Its translation is CASSRADGSGSGQVTQYF.

CDR3: CASSLLGLPEQYF. CDR3 sequence (DNA): TGTGCCAGCAGTCTACTCGGTCTCCCAGAGCAGTACTTC. This rearrangement joins TRBV27 to TRBJ2-7; D is ambiguous. The germline gives CDR1 MNHEY, CDR2 SMNVEV (reference sequence). This CDR3 has 13 residues. V was shortened by 5 bases and J by 7 bases, with 15 bases between the two germline ends.

J is TRBJ2-7 and V is TRBV7-2, with a weak D call TRBD2 (6 bases). This CDR3 is built from 14 residues. V lost 1 base and J 5 bases, leaving 12 bases between the germline ends. The germline CDR1 and CDR2 sequences are SGHTA and FQGNSA. In DNA form, the CDR3 reads TGTGCCAGCAGCTTAGTGTTGCTAGCGAACGAGCAGTACTTC. This sequence encodes CASSLVLLANEQYF.

This CDR3 reads CASGTGTNEKLFF. In nucleotides, the CDR3 is TGTGCCAGCGGGACAGGGACTAATGAAAAACTGTTTTTT. The chain links TRBV27 to TRBJ1-4, with 9 nucleotides matching TRBD1. V shed 8 bases, J shed 2 bases, and the junction held 0 bases outside the gene matches. The length of the CDR3 is 13 residues. The germline V gene encodes CDR1 MNHEY and CDR2 SMNVEV (reference sequence).

This chain connects TRBV4-1 to TRBJ2-1, with 7 bases aligning to TRBD2. The trim removed 3 bases at V and 7 bases at J, leaving 6 bases unmatched. CDR3 length: 14 amino acids. Germline V lookup: CDR1 MGHRA, CDR2 YSYEKL. CDR3 amino acids: CASSQTTSRNEQFF. The CDR3 DNA reads TGCGCCAGCAGCCAGACGACTAGCCGGAATGAGCAGTTCTTC.

V is TRBV7-3 and J is TRBJ2-1; 9 nucleotides line up with TRBD2. J was trimmed by 3 bases and V by 1 base; bases with no gene match: 1. From germline, CDR1 is SGHTA and CDR2 FQGTGA. The CDR3 extends over 15 amino acids. This CDR3 reads CASSLSGRDYNEQFF. The CDR3, as DNA: TGTGCCAGCAGCTTAAGCGGGAGGGACTACAATGAGCAGTTCTTC.

V usage is TRBV28 and J usage is TRBJ2-7; D ambiguous. The germline CDR1 and CDR2 sequences are MDHEN and SYDVKM. This CDR3 is built from 16 residues. The ends were cut back, 3 bases at V and 0 bases at J, with 15 bases in the middle. The CDR3: CASSLSIRTGSYEQYF. Here the CDR3 DNA reads TGTGCCAGCAGTTTGTCGATTAGAACCGGCTCCTACGAGCAGTACTTC.

The gene calls are TRBV5-4 and TRBJ1-2, with D possibly matching TRBD1 (5 bases). Germline CDR1 is SGHNT and CDR2 is YYREEE (reference sequence). The CDR3 sequence is 15 residues long. Trimming left V 0 bases short and J 4 bases short, with 13 bases between. CDR3 residues: CASSLGDGGIYGYTF. CDR3 coding DNA: TGTGCCAGCAGCTTGGGCGACGGGGGGATCTATGGCTACACCTTC.

This clone was counted a single time. The chain links TRBV30 to TRBJ1-1, with D unresolved. Germline V lookup: CDR1 GTSNPN, CDR2 SVGIG (reference sequence). The germline V and J ends were trimmed by 2 bases and 8 bases, with 9 bases remaining between them. CDR3 size: 11 residues. The CDR3 reads CAWSHGLEAFF. The CDR3 DNA follows: TGTGCCTGGAGTCACGGACTGGAAGCTTTCTTT.

This clone was seen only once. The chain employs TRBV6-6 and TRBJ2-1, with D perhaps matching TRBD2 (5 bases). V lost 0 bases and J 0 bases, leaving 6 bases between the germline ends. The CDR3 extends over 15 amino acids. Germline V gene lookup returns CDR1 MNHNY and CDR2 SVGAGI (reference sequence). CDR3 protein: CASSYSGSSYNEQFF. As DNA, the CDR3 is TGTGCCAGCAGTTACTCGGGGAGCTCCTACAATGAGCAGTTCTTC.

The chain uses TRBV5-6 and TRBJ2-1; TRBD2 aligns across 10 bases. CDR1 and CDR2 from the germline V gene are SGHDT and YYEEEE. J gave up 6 bases and V 1 base, and 7 bases lay outside the gene matches. The CDR3 is made up of 16 amino acids. The CDR3 spells CASSLLGLAGANEQFF. DNA for the CDR3: TGTGCCAGCAGCTTGCTGGGGCTAGCGGGGGCCAATGAGCAGTTCTTC.

The gene calls are TRBV29-1 and TRBJ2-5, with D tentatively TRBD2 (6 bases). The length of the CDR3 is 11 residues. Trimming cost V 4 bases and J 3 bases, with 6 bases left between them. The germline V gene has CDR1 SQVTM and CDR2 ANQGSEA. The CDR3 nucleotides are TGCAGCGTTGGGAGGGAAGAGACCCAGTACTTC. It codes for CSVGREETQYF.

Concerning this clone itself: Relative to the germline gene, one junction end is altered; a read error may explain this. V and J are TRBV7-7 and TRBJ2-1; D possibly corresponds to TRBD1 (5 bases). The CDR3 totals 13 residues. Germline V lookup: CDR1 SSHAT, CDR2 FNYEAQ (reference sequence). CDR3 region: CASSRDVQAEQFF. Here the CDR3 DNA reads TGTGCTAGCAGCAGAGACGTACAGGCCGAGCAGTTCTTC. Based on the CDR3 plus reference TRBV7-7 and TRBJ2-1, the full variable domain is GAGVSQSPRYKVTKRGQDVTLRCDPISSHATLYWYQQALGQGPEFLTYFNYEAQPDKSGLPSDRFSAERPEGSISTLTIQRTEQRDSAMYRCASSRDVQAEQFFGPGTRLTVL.

The chain has TRBV18 and TRBJ2-7; no clear D. Germline V gene lookup returns CDR1 KGHSH and CDR2 LQKENI. Trimming removed 2 bases from V and 0 bases from J, with 14 bases in between. The CDR3 is 16 residues long. The CDR3 nucleotides read TGTGCCAGCTCACCATCCGGAACTACCCCCTCCTACGAGCAGTACTTC. This gives the protein CASSPSGTTPSYEQYF.

Remarks on this clone: The sample has other DNA sequences that encode this CDR3 too. The chain employs TRBV9 and TRBJ1-1; 10 bases line up with TRBD1. The CDR3 loop spans 15 amino acids. Per the germline V gene, CDR1 is SGDLS and CDR2 is YYNGEE. The V gene end was trimmed by 2 bases and the J gene end by 1 base; junction bases not matched to a gene: 2. Here the CDR3 DNA reads TGTGCCAGCAGCGTCTGGGACAGGGGGAACACTGAAGCTTTCTTT. This encodes CASSVWDRGNTEAFF.

The chain is built from TRBV5-4 and TRBJ2-2; TRBD2 matches at 14 bases. The ends lost 2 bases at V and 1 base at J; junction bases unmatched: 4. The CDR3 has 18 residues. The V gene's germline CDR1 is SGHNT and CDR2 YYREEE (reference sequence). This CDR3 is CASSFGLAGGGNTGELFF. The DNA of the CDR3 is TGTGCCAGCAGCTTCGGACTAGCGGGAGGAGGGAACACCGGGGAGCTGTTTTTT.

The CDR3 loop is CASSLTSNEQFF. In DNA, the CDR3 is TGTGCCAGCTCCCTTACTTCCAATGAGCAGTTCTTC. The chain links TRBV18 to TRBJ2-1; no clear D. Germline CDR1 reads KGHSH; CDR2 reads LQKENI. Trimming removed 6 bases from V and 6 bases from J, with 9 bases in between. The CDR3 length is 12 residues.

The rearrangement joins TRBV11-2 to TRBJ2-7; TRBD2 matches 7 bases. Germline assignment: CDR1 SGHAT and CDR2 FQNNGV. This CDR3 is built from 13 residues. V trimming: 5 bases; J trimming: 3 bases; junction bases outside the gene matches: 4. CDR3 DNA: TGTGCCAGCAGCCCCGAGCGGGACTACGAGCAGTACTTC. Its protein product is CASSPERDYEQYF.

The chain couples TRBV27 to TRBJ2-7, with TRBD1 identical over 8 bases. Germline V CDR1 and CDR2: MNHEY, SMNVEV (reference sequence). The CDR3 runs 14 residues. V was clipped by 7 bases and J by 2 bases; unmatched bases: 7. CDR3 amino acids: CASTADRATYEQYF. The DNA of the CDR3 is TGTGCCAGCACCGCGGACAGGGCGACCTACGAGCAGTACTTC.

V is TRBV19 and J is TRBJ1-1; perhaps TRBD1 as D (5 bases). Germline V lookup: CDR1 LNHDA, CDR2 SQIVND (reference sequence). This CDR3 comprises 13 residues. V was clipped by 6 bases and J by 1 base, with 9 bases between them. The CDR3 region has the DNA TGTGCCAGTAGGAGGCAGGGGAACACTGAAGCTTTCTTT. Protein sequence: CASRRQGNTEAFF.

This clone was recorded once. The J gene is TRBJ1-2, the V gene TRBV29-1, with 8 bases identical to TRBD1. Unmatched junction bases numbered 16, after V lost 4 bases and J lost 12 bases. Germline assignment: CDR1 SQVTM and CDR2 ANQGSEA. The CDR3 has 14 amino acids. Here the CDR3 DNA reads TGCAGCGTTGGCATACTGACAGGGGACGGGGGCCACACCTTC. Its translation: CSVGILTGDGGHTF.

J is TRBJ2-2 and V is TRBV6-1; 13 bases agree with TRBD2. CDR3 length: 17 amino acids. Germline V gives CDR1 MNHNS, CDR2 SASEGT. The junction had 7 bases not matched to a gene; V was cut back by 4 bases and J by 5 bases. The CDR3 is CASSGTSGRGGTGELFF. DNA for the CDR3: TGTGCCAGCAGTGGGACTAGCGGGAGAGGTGGGACCGGGGAGCTGTTTTTT.

V is TRBV27 and J is TRBJ2-4; 10 bases are shared with TRBD1. The CDR3 runs to 13 residues. The ends lost 5 bases at V and 6 bases at J; junction bases unmatched: 1. Germline loops: CDR1 MNHEY, CDR2 SMNVEV (reference sequence). The CDR3 protein is CASSRDRGNIQYF. The CDR3 coding sequence is TGTGCCAGCAGTCGGGACAGGGGAAACATTCAGTACTTC.

This clone has only one observation. The J gene is TRBJ2-1, the V gene TRBV30, with D possibly matching TRBD2 (5 bases). V lost 1 base to trimming and J lost 2 bases, with 15 bases between them. The CDR3 spans 16 residues. Germline-derived CDR1 and CDR2 are GTSNPN and SVGIG (reference sequence). The CDR3 DNA follows: TGTGCCTGGAGTGGACTTCTGGGAGAGACCTACAATGAGCAGTTCTTC. As protein: CAWSGLLGETYNEQFF.

J is TRBJ2-1 and V is TRBV6-1, with 7 bases that match TRBD2. The length of the CDR3 is 13 residues. CDR1 is MNHNS and CDR2 is SASEGT in the germline V gene. The trim removed 5 bases at V and 8 bases at J, leaving 6 bases unmatched. CDR3 protein: CASSLRETYEQFF. CDR3 in DNA: TGTGCCAGCAGTTTGCGGGAGACCTATGAGCAGTTCTTC.

As concerns this clone: One end of the junction does not line up with germline, which may come from a read error. The chain is built from TRBV6-5 and TRBJ2-5; perhaps TRBD1 as D (6 bases). Germline V gene sequence: CDR1 MNHEY, CDR2 SVGAGI. The CDR3 has 16 residues. CDR3 residues: CASSYKMRTEQETQYF. CDR3 in DNA: TGTGCCAGTAGTTACAAAATGAGGACAGAACAAGAGACCCAGTACTTC.

The chain couples TRBV19 to TRBJ1-2; TRBD1 matches at 7 bases. Germline V CDR1 and CDR2: LNHDA, SQIVND (reference sequence). The trim removed 8 bases at V and 4 bases at J, leaving 4 bases unmatched. The CDR3 contains 12 residues. The DNA for the CDR3 is TGTGCCAGTTCTGACAGGGCCTATGGCTACACCTTC. Amino acids: CASSDRAYGYTF. Full variable domain (missing parts from reference TRBV19 and TRBJ1-2): DGGITQSPKYLFRKEGQNVTLSCEQNLNHDAMYWYRQDPGQGLRLIYYSQIVNDFQKGDIAEGYSVSREKKESFPLTVTSAQKNPTAFYLCASSDRAYGYTFGSGTRLTVV.

V and J are TRBV27 and TRBJ1-2; 7 positions match TRBD1. The V gene's germline CDR1 is MNHEY and CDR2 SMNVEV (reference sequence). V lost 0 bases, J lost 1 base, and 11 bases stayed unmatched. The length of the CDR3 is 18 residues. Here the CDR3 DNA reads TGTGCCAGCAGTTTATCGATCCGGGACAGCATCTTTAACTATGGCTACACCTTC. This sequence encodes CASSLSIRDSIFNYGYTF.

The chain combines TRBV6-5 with TRBJ2-2; D remains ambiguous. The CDR3 length is 13 residues. Deletions cut 3 bases from V and 4 bases from J, with 6 bases between. Germline CDR1 reads MNHEY; CDR2 reads SVGAGI. In DNA form, the CDR3 reads TGTGCCAGCAGTTATTCGGTCACCGGGGAGCTGTTTTTT. Amino acids: CASSYSVTGELFF.